This TCR beta chain was sequenced in a study of blood T cells in healthy people across ages. Study observations and caveats: Getting older went along with TCR beta diversity per million T cells dropping roughly linearly.

Trimming shortened V by 3 bases and J by 13 bases, and 16 bases separated the two germline ends. This CDR3 spans 13 amino acids. This clonotype is a singleton in its sample. The antigen remains undetermined. Together with a sample-barcoded 5' primer, a J-beta primer mix was included in a second PCR lasting roughly 6 to 12 cycles. TCRdb itself ran the 5' RACE reads through MiXCR, one entry per CDR3 protein. The table lists 1,800,000 or so distinct CDR3 sequences, about two fifths of them singletons, with roughly 23% in the top ten. The TCR originated in a human donor in good health. The sequenced sample was blood. V is TRBV12-3 or TRBV12-4 and J is TRBJ2-4; D is unclear. CDR3 nucleotide sequence: TGTGCCAGCAGTTTGTATCGGTACAATGAGCAGTACTTC. Translating it yields CASSLYRYNEQYF.